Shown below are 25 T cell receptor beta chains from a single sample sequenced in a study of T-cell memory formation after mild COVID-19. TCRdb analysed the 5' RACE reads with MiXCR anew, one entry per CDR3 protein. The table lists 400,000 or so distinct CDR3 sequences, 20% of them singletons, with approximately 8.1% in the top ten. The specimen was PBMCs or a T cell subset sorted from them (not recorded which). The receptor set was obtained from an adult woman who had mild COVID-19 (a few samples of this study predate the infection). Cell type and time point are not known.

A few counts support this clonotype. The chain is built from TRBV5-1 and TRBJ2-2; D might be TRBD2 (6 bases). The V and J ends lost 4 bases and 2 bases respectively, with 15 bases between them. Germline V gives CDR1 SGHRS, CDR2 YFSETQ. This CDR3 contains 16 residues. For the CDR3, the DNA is TGCGCCAGCAGCGTGGGGGACTTGGCTAACACCGGGGAGCTGTTTTTT. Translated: CASSVGDLANTGELFF.

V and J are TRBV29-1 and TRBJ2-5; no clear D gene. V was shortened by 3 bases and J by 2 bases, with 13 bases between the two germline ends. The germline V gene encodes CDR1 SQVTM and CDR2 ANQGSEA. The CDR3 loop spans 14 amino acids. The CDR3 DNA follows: TGCAGCGTTGATTTCAGGAACACTCAAGAGACCCAGTACTTC. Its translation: CSVDFRNTQETQYF.

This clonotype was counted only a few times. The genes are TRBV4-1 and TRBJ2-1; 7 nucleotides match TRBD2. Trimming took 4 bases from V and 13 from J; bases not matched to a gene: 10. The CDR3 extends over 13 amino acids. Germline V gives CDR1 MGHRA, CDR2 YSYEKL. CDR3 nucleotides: TGCGCCAGCAGCCGGGGACTACCTGTAGCTCAGTTCTTC. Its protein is CASSRGLPVAQFF.

The CDR3 DNA follows: TGTGCCATACGTATGGAGTTCCAAGAGACCCAGTACTTC. It specifies CAIRMEFQETQYF. The V call is TRBV6-2 or TRBV6-3, the J call TRBJ2-5; D is unresolved. V lost 10 bases, J lost 1 base, and 13 bases lay in between. Germline loops: CDR1 MNHEY, CDR2 SVGEGT. CDR3 size: 13 residues.

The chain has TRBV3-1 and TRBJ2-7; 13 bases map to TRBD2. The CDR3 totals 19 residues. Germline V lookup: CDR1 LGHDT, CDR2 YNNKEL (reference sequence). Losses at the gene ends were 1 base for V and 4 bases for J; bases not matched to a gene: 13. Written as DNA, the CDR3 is TGTGCCAGCAGCCAAGTCCACGGACTAGCGGGAGCCACCGAATACGAGCAGTACTTC. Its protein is CASSQVHGLAGATEYEQYF.

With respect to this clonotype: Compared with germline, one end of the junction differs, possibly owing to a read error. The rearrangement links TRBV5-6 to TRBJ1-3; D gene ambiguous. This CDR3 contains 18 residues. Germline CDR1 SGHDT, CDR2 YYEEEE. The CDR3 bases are TGTGCCAGCAGCCTGATGGGAGGCTCTATAAAATCTGGAAACACCGTATATTTT. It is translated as CASSLMGGSIKSGNTVYF.

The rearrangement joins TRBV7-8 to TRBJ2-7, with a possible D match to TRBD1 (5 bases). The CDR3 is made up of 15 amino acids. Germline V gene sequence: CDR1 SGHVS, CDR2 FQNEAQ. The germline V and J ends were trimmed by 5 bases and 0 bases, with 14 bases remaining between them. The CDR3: CASSQRSDTSYEQYF. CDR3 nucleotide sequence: TGTGCCAGCAGCCAGAGGTCGGACACCTCCTACGAGCAGTACTTC.

For the CDR3, the DNA is TGTGCCAGCAGCCGTTTGACTAGCGGGCCCTCCTACGAGCAGTACTTC. Translating gives CASSRLTSGPSYEQYF. The chain links TRBV3-1 to TRBJ2-7; 10 bases line up with TRBD2. The V gene's germline CDR1 is LGHDT and CDR2 YNNKEL (reference sequence). The V and J ends lost 4 bases and 0 bases, in that order; junction bases with no gene match: 6. The CDR3 consists of 16 residues.

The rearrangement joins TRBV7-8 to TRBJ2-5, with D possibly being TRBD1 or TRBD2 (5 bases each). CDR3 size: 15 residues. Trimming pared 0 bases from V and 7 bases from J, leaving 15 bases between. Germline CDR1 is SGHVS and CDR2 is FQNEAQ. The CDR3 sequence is CASSLATALARTQYF. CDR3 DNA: TGTGCCAGCAGCTTAGCGACAGCTCTAGCCCGGACCCAGTACTTC.

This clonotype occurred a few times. CDR3 DNA sequence: TGTGCCATCAGTCTAGGACTATCATCCTACGAGCAGTACTTC. Its translation is CAISLGLSSYEQYF. The rearrangement uses TRBV10-3 and TRBJ2-7, with D possibly matching TRBD2 (6 bases). Trimming took off 5 bases at V and 1 base at J, with 12 bases between the two ends. The germline CDR1 and CDR2 sequences are ENHRY and SYGVKD. The CDR3 consists of 14 residues.

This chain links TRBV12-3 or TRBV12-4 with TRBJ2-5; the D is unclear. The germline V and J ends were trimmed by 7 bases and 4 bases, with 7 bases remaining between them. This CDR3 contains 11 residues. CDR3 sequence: CASMARETQYF. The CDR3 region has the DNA TGTGCCAGCATGGCGAGAGAGACCCAGTACTTC.

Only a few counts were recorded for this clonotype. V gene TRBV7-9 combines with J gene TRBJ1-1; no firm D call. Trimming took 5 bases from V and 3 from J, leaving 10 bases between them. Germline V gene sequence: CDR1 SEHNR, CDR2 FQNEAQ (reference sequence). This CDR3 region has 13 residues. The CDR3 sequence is CASSPNGHTEAFF. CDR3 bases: TGTGCCAGCAGCCCCAACGGGCACACTGAAGCTTTCTTT.

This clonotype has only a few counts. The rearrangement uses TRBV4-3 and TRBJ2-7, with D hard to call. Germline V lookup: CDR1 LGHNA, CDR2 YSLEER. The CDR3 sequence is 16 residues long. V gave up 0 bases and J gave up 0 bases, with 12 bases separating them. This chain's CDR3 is CASSQDTGPASYEQYF. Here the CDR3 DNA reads TGCGCCAGCAGCCAAGATACGGGCCCGGCCTCCTACGAGCAGTACTTC.

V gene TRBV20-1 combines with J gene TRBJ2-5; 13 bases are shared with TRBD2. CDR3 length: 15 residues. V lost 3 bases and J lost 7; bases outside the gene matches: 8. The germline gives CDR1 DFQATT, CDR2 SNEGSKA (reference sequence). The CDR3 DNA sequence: TGCAGTGCTAGCCGTACTAGCGGGGGGGCGGTGACCCAGTACTTC. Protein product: CSASRTSGGAVTQYF.

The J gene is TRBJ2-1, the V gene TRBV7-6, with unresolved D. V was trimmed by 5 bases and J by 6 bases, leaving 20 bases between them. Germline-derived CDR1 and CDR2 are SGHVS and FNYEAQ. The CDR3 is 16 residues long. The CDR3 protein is CASSPPLSGKGNEQFF. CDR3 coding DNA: TGTGCCAGCAGCCCCCCCTTAAGTGGTAAGGGCAATGAGCAGTTCTTC.

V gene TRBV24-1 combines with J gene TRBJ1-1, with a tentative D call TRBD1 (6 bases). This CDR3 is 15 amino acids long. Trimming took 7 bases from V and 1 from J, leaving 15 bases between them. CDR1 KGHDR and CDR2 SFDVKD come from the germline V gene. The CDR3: CATRPGASGNTEAFF. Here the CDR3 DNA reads TGTGCCACCAGACCGGGGGCATCGGGGAACACTGAAGCTTTCTTT.

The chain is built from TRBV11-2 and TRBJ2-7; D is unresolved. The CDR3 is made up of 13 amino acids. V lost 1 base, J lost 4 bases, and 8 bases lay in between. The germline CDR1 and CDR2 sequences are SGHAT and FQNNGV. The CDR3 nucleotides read TGTGCCAGCAGCTTAGTAGGTTTATACGAGCAGTACTTC. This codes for CASSLVGLYEQYF. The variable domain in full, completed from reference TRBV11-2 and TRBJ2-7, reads EAGVAQSPRYKIIEKRQSVAFWCNPISGHATLYWYQQILGQGPKLLIQFQNNGVVDDSQLPKDRFSAERLKGVDSTLKIQPAKLEDSAVYLCASSLVGLYEQYFGPGTRLTVT.

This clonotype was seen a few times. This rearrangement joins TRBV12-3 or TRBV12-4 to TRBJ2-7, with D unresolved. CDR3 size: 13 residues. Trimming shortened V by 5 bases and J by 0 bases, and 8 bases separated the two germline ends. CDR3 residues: CASSPPPSYEQYF. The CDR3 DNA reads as TGTGCCAGCAGTCCCCCCCCCTCCTACGAGCAGTACTTC.

CDR3 loop: CASSPRTGGTQYF. The CDR3 DNA is TGTGCCAGCAGCCCACGGACAGGAGGAACGCAGTATTTT. The V gene is TRBV7-2, the J gene TRBJ2-3; 7 positions match TRBD1. The CDR3 runs to 13 residues. V lost 5 bases, J lost 9 bases, and 8 bases stayed unmatched. Germline V gives CDR1 SGHTA, CDR2 FQGNSA.

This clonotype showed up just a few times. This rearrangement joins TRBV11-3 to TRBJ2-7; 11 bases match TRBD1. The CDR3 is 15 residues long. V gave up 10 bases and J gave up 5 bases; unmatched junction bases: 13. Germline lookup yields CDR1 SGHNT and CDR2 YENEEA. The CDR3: CATNNRTGGIHEQYF. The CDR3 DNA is TGTGCCACCAATAACCGGACAGGGGGCATCCACGAGCAGTACTTC.

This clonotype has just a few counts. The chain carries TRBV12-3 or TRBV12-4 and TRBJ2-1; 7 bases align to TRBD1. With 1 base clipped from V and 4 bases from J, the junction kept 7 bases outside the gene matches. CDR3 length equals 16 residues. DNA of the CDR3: TGTGCCAGCAGTTTAGATCTGGGACAGAGATACAATGAGCAGTTCTTC. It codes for CASSLDLGQRYNEQFF.

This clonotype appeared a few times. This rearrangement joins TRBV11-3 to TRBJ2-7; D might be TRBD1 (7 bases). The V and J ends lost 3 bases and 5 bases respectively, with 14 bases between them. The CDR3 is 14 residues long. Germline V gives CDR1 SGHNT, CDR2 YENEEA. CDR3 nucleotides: TGTGCCAGCAGCTTCGGCGGAGGGGGCCACGAGCAGTACTTC. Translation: CASSFGGGGHEQYF.

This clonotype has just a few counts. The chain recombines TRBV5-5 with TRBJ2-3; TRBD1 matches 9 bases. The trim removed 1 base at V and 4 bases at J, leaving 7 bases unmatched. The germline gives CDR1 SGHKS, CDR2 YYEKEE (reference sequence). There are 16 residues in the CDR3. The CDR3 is CASSLRGGQGADTQYF. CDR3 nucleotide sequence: TGTGCCAGCAGCTTGAGGGGGGGACAGGGAGCAGATACGCAGTATTTT.

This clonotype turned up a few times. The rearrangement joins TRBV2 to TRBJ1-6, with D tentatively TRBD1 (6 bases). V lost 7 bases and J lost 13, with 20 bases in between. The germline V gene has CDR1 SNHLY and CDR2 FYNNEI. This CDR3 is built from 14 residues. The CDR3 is CASTDHRAGEPLHF. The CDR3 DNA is TGTGCCAGCACCGATCACAGGGCCGGTGAGCCCCTCCACTTT.

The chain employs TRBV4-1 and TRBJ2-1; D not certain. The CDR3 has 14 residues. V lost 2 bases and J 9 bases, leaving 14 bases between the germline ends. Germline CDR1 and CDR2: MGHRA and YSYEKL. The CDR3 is CASSQRTLPGEQFF. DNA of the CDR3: TGCGCCAGCAGCCAACGGACCCTGCCCGGTGAGCAGTTCTTC.